Listed here are 18 T cell receptor beta chains from one sample, sequenced in a study of blood T cell repertoires in COVID-19. Sequencing used immunoSEQ multiplex PCR; TCRdb keeps in-frame clones, though not all of them. Here the sample spans approximately 240,000 clones, 84% being singletons. The sequenced material came from peripheral blood. These receptors were obtained from a man in his fifties with acute or convalescent COVID-19.

J is TRBJ2-7 and V is TRBV5-1; 12 bases fit TRBD2. Germline V lookup: CDR1 SGHRS, CDR2 YFSETQ. The CDR3 runs 14 residues. J gave up 7 bases and V 3 bases, and 5 bases lay outside the gene matches. CDR3 protein: CASSSTSGSREQYF. For the CDR3, the DNA is TGCGCCAGCAGCTCGACTAGCGGGAGTAGGGAGCAGTACTTC.

The V call is TRBV28, the J call TRBJ1-3; TRBD1 matches at 9 bases. V shed 6 bases and J 4 bases; nucleotides not matched to a gene: 7. This CDR3 has 15 amino acids. Germline loops: CDR1 MDHEN, CDR2 SYDVKM. This CDR3 is CASSPTGGIGNTIYF. The CDR3 DNA sequence: TGTGCCAGCAGCCCTACAGGGGGCATCGGAAACACCATATATTTT.

As to this clone: This CDR3 is also generated by other DNA sequences in the sample. The V gene is TRBV9, the J gene TRBJ2-5; D call uncertain. Germline V gives CDR1 SGDLS, CDR2 YYNGEE. Trimming cost V 0 bases and J 1 base, with 7 bases left between them. CDR3 size: 14 residues. CDR3 protein: CASSVGSGQETQYF. CDR3 nucleotides: TGTGCCAGCAGCGTAGGTAGTGGCCAAGAGACCCAGTACTTC.

CDR3 coding DNA: TGTGCCACCAGCAAGGGTGCGGGAGTCCCCTACAATGAGCAGTTCTTC. This gives the protein CATSKGAGVPYNEQFF. The chain carries TRBV15 and TRBJ2-1; 7 nucleotides line up with TRBD2. This CDR3 contains 16 residues. Trimming at V came to 4 bases and at J to 2 bases, leaving 8 bases not matched to a gene. Germline CDR1 and CDR2: LNHNV and YYDKDF (reference sequence).

A few counts support this clone. CDR3 sequence reads: CASSPQTGGRDTQYF. In DNA form, the CDR3 reads TGCGCCAGCAGCCCCCAGACAGGGGGTCGTGATACGCAGTATTTT. The rearrangement joins TRBV5-1 to TRBJ2-3; 9 bases agree with TRBD1. The germline V gene encodes CDR1 SGHRS and CDR2 YFSETQ. Unmatched junction bases numbered 9, after V lost 4 bases and J lost 6 bases. The CDR3 sequence is 15 residues long.

The rearrangement uses TRBV11-3 and TRBJ2-1; 12 bases align to TRBD1. CDR1 and CDR2 from the germline V gene are SGHNT and YENEEA. V trimming: 5 bases; J trimming: 9 bases; junction bases outside the gene matches: 11. The CDR3 totals 16 residues. CDR3 sequence (DNA): TGTGCCAGCAGCCATGCAGGGACAGGGGGCATGAGTGAGCAGTTCTTC. Translating it yields CASSHAGTGGMSEQFF. Complete variable domain (other parts from reference TRBV11-3 and TRBJ2-1): EAGVVQSPRYKIIEKKQPVAFWCNPISGHNTLYWYLQNLGQGPELLIRYENEEAVDDSQLPKDRFSAERLKGVDSTLKIQPAELGDSAVYLCASSHAGTGGMSEQFFGPGTRLTVL.

The chain joins TRBV12-5 to TRBJ2-7, with 7 bases that match TRBD2. The germline CDR1 and CDR2 sequences are LGHNT and FRNRAP. This CDR3 is built from 15 residues. The V segment lost 3 bases and the J segment 0 bases; nucleotides outside the gene matches: 5. As DNA, the CDR3 is TGTGCTAGTGGTTTCGGTCTAGCGGTCTCCTACGAGCAGTACTTC. This translates into CASGFGLAVSYEQYF.

The chain carries TRBV6-5 and TRBJ2-7; D remains unclear. The CDR3 is 14 amino acids. Trimming stripped 1 base from V and 4 bases from J, with 11 bases between. CDR1 is MNHEY, CDR2 SVGAGI, per germline. The DNA for the CDR3 is TGTGCCAGCAGTTACTATGGCCAACAGTACGAGCAGTACTTC. It specifies CASSYYGQQYEQYF.

This sequence joins TRBV6-5 and TRBJ1-4, with a tentative D call TRBD1 (5 bases). The V and J ends lost 5 bases and 6 bases respectively, with 13 bases between them. The CDR3 covers 14 residues. Germline CDR1 reads MNHEY; CDR2 reads SVGAGI. CDR3 bases: TGTGCCAGCAGTACAGGCCCCAATGATGAAAAACTGTTTTTT. Translated: CASSTGPNDEKLFF.

This clone appeared once. In DNA form, the CDR3 reads TGTGCCAGCAGTTGGGGGACAGGCGTTCAGCCCCAGCATTTT. As protein: CASSWGTGVQPQHF. V is TRBV28 and J is TRBJ1-5; TRBD1 matches 8 bases. CDR3 length: 14 amino acids. V lost 4 bases, J lost 6 bases, and 5 bases stayed unmatched. The germline CDR1 and CDR2 sequences are MDHEN and SYDVKM. The full variable domain, completed using reference TRBV28 and TRBJ1-5, is DVKVTQSSRYLVKRTGEKVFLECVQDMDHENMFWYRQDPGLGLRLIYFSYDVKMKEKGDIPEGYSVSREKKERFSLILESASTNQTSMYLCASSWGTGVQPQHFGDGTRLSIL.

This clone has ten or more counts. The rearrangement joins TRBV7-3 to TRBJ1-2; TRBD1 matches 7 bases. The CDR3 is 14 residues long. V was clipped by 2 bases and J by 0 bases; unmatched bases: 0. Germline assignment: CDR1 SGHTA and CDR2 FQGTGA. CDR3 nucleotide sequence: TGTGCCAGCAGCTTAGGGACAGCTAACTATGGCTACACCTTC. Its protein product is CASSLGTANYGYTF.

This clone was observed a single time. The V and J genes are TRBV19 and TRBJ1-6; possible D gene TRBD1, 6 bases. The CDR3 has 15 residues. Germline values: CDR1 LNHDA, CDR2 SQIVND (reference sequence). V lost 6 bases, J lost 0 bases, and 9 bases lay in between. The CDR3 region has the DNA TGTGCCAGTAGCGGGACACGCTCCTATAATTCACCCCTCCACTTT. Protein product: CASSGTRSYNSPLHF.

The chain employs TRBV7-2 and TRBJ1-2; D is unresolved. This CDR3 has 14 amino acids. Germline lookup yields CDR1 SGHTA and CDR2 FQGNSA. The ends were cut back, 0 bases at V and 2 bases at J, with 7 bases in the middle. The CDR3 reads CASSLAAGNYGYTF. The CDR3 DNA follows: TGTGCCAGCAGCTTAGCGGCAGGAAACTATGGCTACACCTTC.

The chain uses TRBV15 and TRBJ1-2, with D hard to call. The CDR3 is 15 amino acids. Germline V gene sequence: CDR1 LNHNV, CDR2 YYDKDF (reference sequence). Trimming removed 0 bases at V and 4 bases at J, with 12 bases between. DNA of the CDR3: TGTGCCACCAGCAGAGATGGGTTTCGGGGCTATGGCTACACCTTC. This gives the protein CATSRDGFRGYGYTF.

This clone showed up just a few times. This chain links TRBV12-3 or TRBV12-4 with TRBJ1-2; D is possibly TRBD1 (5 bases). Trimming removed 2 bases from V and 3 bases from J, with 7 bases in between. The CDR3 runs 13 residues. The CDR3: CASSLQGDYGYTF. For the CDR3, the DNA is TGTGCCAGCAGTTTACAGGGTGACTATGGCTACACCTTC.

CDR3 DNA sequence: TGCAGCGTTGACTGCAGATTTGCAACTAATGAAAAACTGTTTTTT. Amino acid sequence: CSVDCRFATNEKLFF. The chain employs TRBV29-1 and TRBJ1-4; D ambiguous. Germline V lookup: CDR1 SQVTM, CDR2 ANQGSEA. The V end lost 3 bases, the J end lost 0 bases, and 11 bases lay between the germline ends. The CDR3 has 15 residues.

V is TRBV6-4 and J is TRBJ1-2; a possible D gene is TRBD1 (5 bases). Germline CDR1 and CDR2: MRHNA and SNTAGT. The CDR3 runs 16 residues. The V end lost 0 bases, the J end lost 4 bases, and 15 bases lay between the germline ends. The CDR3 sequence is CASSDSLGGPSYGYTF. CDR3 sequence (DNA): TGTGCCAGCAGTGACTCCCTCGGGGGACCGTCCTATGGCTACACCTTC.

This clone has just a few counts. The V call is TRBV11-2, the J call TRBJ2-7; 10 bases match TRBD2. Trimming at V came to 1 base and at J to 3 bases, leaving 6 bases not matched to a gene. The germline V gene has CDR1 SGHAT and CDR2 FQNNGV. The CDR3 has 16 amino acids. This CDR3 is CASSLASSGGHYEQYF. CDR3 DNA sequence: TGTGCCAGCAGCTTAGCGTCTAGCGGGGGCCACTACGAGCAGTACTTC.